Listed below are T cell receptor beta chains from one sample, sequenced in a study of T-cell reconstitution after alpha-beta-depleted transplantation in children. TCRdb re-derived calls from the PCR reads in MiXCR, one entry per CDR3 protein. The sample lists 600,000 or so distinct CDR3 sequences, approximately 22% occurring once. The sequenced sample was PBMCs, mostly from graft donor cells, obtained 360 days after TCRalphabeta/CD19-depleted stem cell transplant. These receptors originate from a boy in the first two years of life who had a stem cell transplant for acute myeloid leukemia, so the T cells may come from the graft donor. CDR3s include the opening cysteine and the closing phenylalanine or tryptophan.

J gene	V gene	CDR3 protein
TRBJ2-7	TRBV6-1	CASRPYRDSSYEQYF
TRBJ2-7	TRBV20-1	CSARDRTRYEQYF
TRBJ1-1	TRBV7-2	CASSLITGNTEAFF
TRBJ1-2	TRBV25-1	CASSEYRDGIYGYTF
TRBJ2-3	TRBV28	CASSLWRRGGGDTQYF
TRBJ2-3	TRBV6-1	CASGGTGTISQYF
TRBJ1-5	TRBV28	CASSRGGTRNQPQHF
TRBJ1-1	TRBV20-1	CSAESQVPNAEAFF
TRBJ2-5	TRBV20-1	CSAREDVGETQYF
TRBJ1-5	TRBV24-1	CATSDPGQGGKPQHF
TRBJ1-6	TRBV20-1	CSARVGGSPLHF
TRBJ2-4	TRBV20-1	CSADLGPDDKNIQYF
TRBJ2-3	TRBV27	CASRRGPDRVFTDTQYF
TRBJ1-1	TRBV4-2	CASSQGGRGTNTEAFF
TRBJ2-1	TRBV24-1	CATSDLRPGEGEQFF
TRBJ2-1	TRBV5-1	CASSLGSSDEQFF
TRBJ2-1	TRBV3-1	CASSQDLGTGGGGEQFF
TRBJ2-1	TRBV20-1	CSTFSASGSSYNEQFF
TRBJ2-3	TRBV12-3/TRBV12-4	CASSYTVPSTDTQYF
TRBJ2-1	TRBV11-2	CASSLVGRSNEQFF
TRBJ2-1	TRBV7-9	CASSLAGWEYNEQFF
TRBJ1-4	TRBV6-5	CASSYSPGGFNEKLFF
TRBJ2-3	TRBV2	CASSELGAIDTQYF
TRBJ2-3	TRBV25-1	CASSDIGFRDTQYF
TRBJ2-5	TRBV19	CASSMRGRQETQYF
TRBJ2-3	TRBV6-5	CASSFIDTQYF
TRBJ2-5	TRBV20-1	CSARDFASGGSQETQYF
TRBJ1-6	TRBV20-1	CSALLRGEDSPLHF
TRBJ2-5	TRBV28	CASSLERGFTETQYF
TRBJ2-1	TRBV6-5	CASSQEGVGRSNEQFF
TRBJ2-1	TRBV5-4	CASSSAGLASYNEQFF
TRBJ2-1	TRBV12-3/TRBV12-4	CASSGVVGNEQFF
TRBJ2-1	TRBV2	CASSDHRLTVDNEQFF
TRBJ1-2	TRBV20-1	CSARKEPNYGYTF
TRBJ2-1	TRBV9	CASSRRGGTHNEQFF
TRBJ2-2	TRBV6-1	CASSGQGITGELFF
TRBJ2-2	TRBV4-1	CASSQMGRGTGELFF
TRBJ1-1	TRBV29-1	CSVEGQFNTEAFF
TRBJ1-4	TRBV20-1	CSARDFIVGTNEKLFF
TRBJ1-1	TRBV9	CASSVGAGTPNTEAFF
TRBJ2-1	TRBV7-6	CASSLVTSGGAAYNEQFF